The next 31 T cell receptor beta chains were all read from a single sample in a study of T cells in Graves' hyperthyroidism and ophthalmopathy. The source material, RNA transcripts, was used to amplify TCR beta CDR3 regions. The primer set for the first-round RT-PCR of the TCR CDR3 was HTBI. TCRdb reprocessed the multiplex PCR reads with MiXCR, giving one entry per CDR3 protein. The sample yields some 600,000 distinct CDR3 sequences, 46% seen once. Sequences were obtained from peripheral blood or thyroid tissue (not recorded which). All receptors derive from a woman aged 18-35 years with Graves' hyperthyroidism.

CDR3 coding DNA: TGCAGCTCCCCGACGGGATTGAACACTGAAGCTTTCTTT. As protein: CSSPTGLNTEAFF. The chain employs TRBV29-1 and TRBJ1-1; D gene ambiguous. Germline V gene data show CDR1 as SQVTM and CDR2 as ANQGSEA. The V and J ends lost 8 bases and 0 bases respectively, with 13 bases between them. This CDR3 contains 13 residues.

The chain links TRBV6-1 to TRBJ2-7, with a tentative D call TRBD2 (6 bases). Germline loops: CDR1 MNHNS, CDR2 SASEGT. This CDR3 has 14 amino acids. The germline V and J ends were trimmed by 6 bases and 2 bases, with 14 bases remaining between them. The CDR3 reads CASREGRGAYEQYF. In DNA, the CDR3 is TGTGCCAGCAGGGAGGGTAGAGGGGCCTACGAGCAGTACTTC.

The chain couples TRBV25-1 to TRBJ2-3; D not resolved. CDR3 length: 15 amino acids. Germline V CDR1 and CDR2: MGHDK, SYGVNS. The V end lost 7 bases, the J end lost 0 bases, and 14 bases lay between the germline ends. CDR3 nucleotides: TGTGCCAGCATGGGAAAGACCTCTAGCACAGATACGCAGTATTTT. Protein: CASMGKTSSTDTQYF.

The rearrangement joins TRBV10-3 to TRBJ1-5, with D tentatively TRBD1 (5 bases). The CDR3 runs to 18 residues. Germline values: CDR1 ENHRY, CDR2 SYGVKD. V was cut by 2 bases and J by 9 bases, with 26 bases left in between. The CDR3 coding sequence is TGTGCCATCAGTGAGAGGCAGAGGGGTCTATACTATCAGTGGCCCCAGCATTTT. It codes for CAISERQRGLYYQWPQHF.

The table lists this clonotype with a few counts. V usage is TRBV20-1 and J usage is TRBJ2-7, with 9 nucleotides matching TRBD1. The CDR3 is 15 residues long. Germline CDR1 reads DFQATT; CDR2 reads SNEGSKA (reference sequence). The V segment lost 5 bases and the J segment 2 bases; nucleotides outside the gene matches: 10. CDR3 coding DNA: TGCAGTGCTCTACCCCGGGGACAGGGCCCCTACGAGCAGTACTTC. The encoded protein is CSALPRGQGPYEQYF.

The rearrangement links TRBV24-1 to TRBJ1-2; tentative D call: TRBD1 (5 bases). CDR3 length: 15 residues. Trimming cost V 9 bases and J 5 bases, with 21 bases left between them. Germline CDR1 and CDR2: KGHDR and SFDVKD. This chain's CDR3 is CATAGAGVFGYGYTF. CDR3 DNA: TGTGCCACCGCTGGGGCCGGGGTCTTCGGTTATGGCTACACCTTC.

This CDR3 is CASSQPSQGRSENYGYTF. CDR3 bases: TGCGCCAGCAGCCAGCCTTCACAGGGGCGGTCCGAGAACTATGGCTACACCTTC. The gene calls are TRBV4-3 and TRBJ1-2; TRBD1 agrees at 7 bases. This CDR3 has 18 amino acids. V gave up 3 bases and J gave up 2 bases; unmatched junction bases: 15. Germline V gene data show CDR1 as LGHNA and CDR2 as YSLEER.

Only one count was recorded for this clonotype. The chain has TRBV15 and TRBJ2-2; the D gene could be TRBD1 or TRBD2 (6 bases each). The CDR3 runs to 16 residues. The germline V gene has CDR1 LNHNV and CDR2 YYDKDF (reference sequence). The ends were cut back, 5 bases at V and 2 bases at J, with 15 bases in the middle. Here the CDR3 reads CATSLLGGPNTGELFF. The CDR3 bases are TGTGCCACCAGCTTACTCGGGGGCCCTAACACCGGGGAGCTGTTTTTT.

V is TRBV7-2 and J is TRBJ1-1; the D gene is possibly TRBD1 (6 bases). This CDR3 contains 15 residues. V was trimmed by 4 bases and J by 4 bases, leaving 16 bases between them. Germline lookup yields CDR1 SGHTA and CDR2 FQGNSA. In DNA form, the CDR3 reads TGTGCCAGCAGCTACCGAGTCTTGGGGGCCACTGAAGCTTTCTTT. Residues: CASSYRVLGATEAFF.

In its sample, this clonotype was seen many times. The rearrangement links TRBV10-3 to TRBJ1-1; 8 bases match TRBD1. CDR1 ENHRY and CDR2 SYGVKD come from the germline V gene. V shed 6 bases, J shed 5 bases, and the junction held 11 bases outside the gene matches. This CDR3 comprises 15 residues. The CDR3 sequence is CAIRARQGLATEAFF. The CDR3 DNA reads as TGTGCCATCAGAGCAAGACAGGGGTTGGCGACTGAAGCTTTCTTT.

Concerning this clonotype: Because the CDR3 is missing its conserved closing phenylalanine or tryptophan, this is likely a read error. The DNA is left out, because the CDR3 cannot be placed on it with certainty; the CDR3 is given as TCRdb lists it. The chain combines TRBV9 with TRBJ1-2; the table's D call of TRBD1 was not tested on the DNA. CDR1 and CDR2 (germline): SGDLS, YYNGEE. The CDR3 adds up to 13 amino acids, both ends counted. The CDR3 region is CASSVTGNYGYNL.

On this clonotype itself: A clone one base away is much larger, so this may be a read error. This rearrangement joins TRBV5-1 to TRBJ2-7; D gene unclear. Looked up from germline, CDR1 is SGHRS and CDR2 is YFSETQ. V lost 7 bases and J 5 bases, leaving 16 bases between the germline ends. The CDR3 is 13 amino acids. The CDR3 spells CASDPLASDEQYF. CDR3 coding DNA: TGCGCCAGCGACCCCCTGGCATCCGACGAGCAGTACTTC.

At least ten counts were recorded for this clonotype. The chain uses TRBV7-9 and TRBJ1-5; no clear D. Trimming cost V 0 bases and J 0 bases, with 6 bases left between them. CDR1 and CDR2 from the germline V gene are SEHNR and FQNEAQ (reference sequence). This CDR3 has 15 amino acids. The CDR3 loop is CASSLAGSSNQPQHF. As DNA, the CDR3 is TGTGCCAGCAGCTTAGCAGGGAGTAGCAATCAGCCCCAGCATTTT.

The sample holds a few counts of this clonotype. The chain carries TRBV7-9 and TRBJ2-5; D is unresolved. CDR1 is SEHNR, CDR2 FQNEAQ, per germline (reference sequence). The V end lost 3 bases, the J end lost 5 bases, and 19 bases lay between the germline ends. The CDR3 sequence is 16 residues long. CDR3 in DNA: TGTGCCAGCAGCTTTGGCTTTGAGCGTGCTTTGGAGACCCAGTACTTC. It specifies CASSFGFERALETQYF.

This chain connects TRBV20-1 to TRBJ1-5, with D unclear. V was trimmed by 3 bases and J by 5 bases, leaving 14 bases between them. This CDR3 comprises 14 residues. Germline CDR1 and CDR2: DFQATT and SNEGSKA (reference sequence). This CDR3 reads CSASEGSSHQPQHF. CDR3 sequence (DNA): TGCAGTGCTAGTGAGGGTTCATCACATCAGCCCCAGCATTTT.

This clonotype has only a few counts. V gene TRBV2 combines with J gene TRBJ1-5; 11 bases are shared with TRBD1. Germline V gives CDR1 SNHLY, CDR2 FYNNEI. V dropped 6 bases and J dropped 5; count of bases not matched to a gene: 6. The CDR3 extends over 15 amino acids. For the CDR3, the DNA is TGTGCCAGCAGGCCACTGGACAGGGGGCATCAGCCCCAGCATTTT. This sequence encodes CASRPLDRGHQPQHF.

This chain joins TRBV19 and TRBJ2-7; TRBD1 is a possible D gene (8 bases). Germline CDR1 is LNHDA and CDR2 is SQIVND (reference sequence). The V and J ends lost 5 bases and 5 bases respectively, with 16 bases between them. The CDR3 sequence is 14 residues long. CDR3 loop: CASSGGGQDDEQYF. The CDR3 DNA is TGTGCCAGTAGTGGGGGGGGACAGGACGACGAGCAGTACTTC.

This clonotype was seen more than once but under ten times. The rearrangement uses TRBV7-2 and TRBJ1-1; 11 bases align to TRBD1. CDR3 size: 12 residues. From germline, CDR1 is SGHTA and CDR2 FQGNSA. V was clipped by 5 bases and J by 8 bases; unmatched bases: 1. CDR3 bases: TGTGCCAGCAGCCGGACAGGGGGCGAAGCTTTCTTT. It yields the protein CASSRTGGEAFF.

V is TRBV2 and J is TRBJ2-7, with D maybe TRBD2 (6 bases). V dropped 5 bases and J dropped 6 bases, with 20 bases sitting between them. The CDR3 runs to 15 residues. Germline CDR1 reads SNHLY; CDR2 reads FYNNEI. The CDR3 region is CASSLSAGRGVEQYF. The CDR3 region has the DNA TGTGCCAGCAGTTTATCGGCGGGGAGAGGTGTCGAGCAGTACTTC.

Worth noting for this clonotype: A junction end diverges from the germline sequence, so it may reflect a read error. The rearrangement joins TRBV14 to TRBJ2-7; unclear D gene. Per germline, CDR1 SGHDN and CDR2 FVKESK. There are 14 residues in the CDR3. Here the CDR3 DNA reads TGTGCCAGGAGCCGTAGGTCGTTCTCCTACGAGCAGTACTTC. Translation gives CARSRRSFSYEQYF.

This clonotype has a handful of counts. The gene calls are TRBV5-8 and TRBJ1-5; no clear D. V lost 3 bases to trimming and J lost 9 bases, with 10 bases between them. The CDR3 covers 12 residues. CDR1 is SGHTS and CDR2 is YDEGEE in the germline V gene. CDR3 amino acids: CASSSGSRPQHF. The CDR3 DNA reads TGTGCCAGCAGCTCCGGCTCCCGGCCCCAGCATTTT.

The chain employs TRBV25-1 and TRBJ1-2; possibly TRBD1 for D (6 bases). This CDR3 is built from 14 residues. The germline V gene encodes CDR1 MGHDK and CDR2 SYGVNS. V was shortened by 3 bases and J by 5 bases, with 13 bases between the two germline ends. CDR3 sequence (DNA): TGTGCCAGCAGTGACCGACAGGCTGGGTATGGCTACACCTTC. Protein: CASSDRQAGYGYTF.

Of note for this clonotype: The CDR3 end shows no conserved phenylalanine or tryptophan, and so a read error is likely. The limits of the CDR3 on the DNA are not certain, so only TCRdb's listed CDR3 is given. The chain has TRBV2 and TRBJ1-1. Per the germline V gene, CDR1 is SNHLY and CDR2 is FYNNEI. The CDR3 comprises 8 residues, both ends counted. CDR3: CASSRPFS.

This clonotype appeared a few times. The chain is built from TRBV7-9 and TRBJ2-7; 7 bases agree with TRBD1. This CDR3 is 15 amino acids long. The J segment lost 6 bases and the V segment lost 5 bases, leaving 13 bases of the junction unmatched. CDR1 is SEHNR, CDR2 FQNEAQ, per germline (reference sequence). DNA for the CDR3: TGTGCCAGCAGCCCGGAGAGGGGGCAATCCCCCGAGCAGTACTTC. Translated, it gives CASSPERGQSPEQYF.

This clonotype has only a few counts. The J gene is TRBJ1-5, the V gene TRBV29-1, with TRBD1 matching over 11 bases. In germline, CDR1 is SQVTM, CDR2 ANQGSEA. This CDR3 contains 14 residues. The V and J ends lost 5 bases and 7 bases, in that order; junction bases with no gene match: 7. CDR3 in amino acids: CSVLPGQGGQPQHF. The CDR3 DNA sequence: TGCAGCGTTCTGCCGGGACAGGGGGGGCAGCCCCAGCATTTT.

The V and J genes are TRBV25-1 and TRBJ1-4; D ambiguous. This CDR3 region has 16 residues. Germline V gene sequence: CDR1 MGHDK, CDR2 SYGVNS. V was pared by 4 bases and J by 2 bases, with 14 bases between. The chain's CDR3 is CASSAREGNTNEKLFF. The DNA for the CDR3 is TGTGCCAGCAGTGCTAGGGAAGGGAACACTAATGAAAAACTGTTTTTT.

The chain is built from TRBV4-3 and TRBJ2-5; 14 positions agree with TRBD2. V shed 4 bases, J shed 5 bases, and the junction held 12 bases outside the gene matches. This CDR3 contains 18 residues. In germline, CDR1 is LGHNA, CDR2 YSLEER. The CDR3 spells CASSRTGGTSGSSETQYF. The CDR3 DNA follows: TGCGCCAGCAGCCGAACGGGGGGGACTAGCGGGAGTTCGGAGACCCAGTACTTC.

This clonotype was recorded many times. The J gene is TRBJ1-4, the V gene TRBV7-9; a weak D match, TRBD1 (5 bases). V was cut by 4 bases and J by 8 bases, with 14 bases left in between. Germline assignment: CDR1 SEHNR and CDR2 FQNEAQ (reference sequence). This CDR3 has 14 amino acids. The CDR3 protein is CASSSQGGSEKLFF. The CDR3, as DNA: TGTGCCAGCAGCTCTCAGGGTGGGTCGGAAAAACTGTTTTTT.

This clonotype was seen more than once but under ten times. The J gene is TRBJ1-4, the V gene TRBV20-1; no firm D call. Between the trimmed V and J ends, which lost 5 bases and 1 base, there was a span of 14 bases. The CDR3 spans 15 residues. Germline V gene lookup returns CDR1 DFQATT and CDR2 SNEGSKA (reference sequence). The CDR3 region is CSALRRARTNEKLFF. CDR3 bases: TGCAGTGCTCTCAGGCGCGCGAGAACTAATGAAAAACTGTTTTTT.

The CDR3 DNA sequence: TGTGCCAGCAGCTCACAGATGGACAGGGTCTACACTGAAGCTTTCTTT. As protein: CASSSQMDRVYTEAFF. The V call is TRBV7-2, the J call TRBJ1-1, with 8 bases matching TRBD1. Per the germline V gene, CDR1 is SGHTA and CDR2 is FQGNSA. The CDR3 totals 16 residues. Losses at the gene ends were 4 bases for V and 3 bases for J; bases not matched to a gene: 10.

Worth noting for this clonotype: One junction end does not reproduce the germline sequence, and a read error may be involved. The CDR3 nucleotides are TGCGCCAGCAGCCAAGATCAAGGCATTATGAACACTGAAGCTTTCTTT. Its protein product is CASSQDQGIMNTEAFF. V usage is TRBV7-8 and J usage is TRBJ1-1; no clear D gene. Germline V gene sequence: CDR1 SGHVS, CDR2 FQNEAQ. This CDR3 has 16 amino acids.